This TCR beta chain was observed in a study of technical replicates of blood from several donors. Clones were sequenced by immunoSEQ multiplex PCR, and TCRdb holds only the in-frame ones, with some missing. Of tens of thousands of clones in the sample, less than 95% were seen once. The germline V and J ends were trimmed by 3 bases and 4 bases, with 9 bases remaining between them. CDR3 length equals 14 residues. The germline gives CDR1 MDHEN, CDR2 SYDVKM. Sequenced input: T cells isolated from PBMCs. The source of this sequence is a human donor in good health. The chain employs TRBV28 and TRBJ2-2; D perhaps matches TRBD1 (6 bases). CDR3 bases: TGTGCCAGCAGTTTGGAAGGGGGCACCGGGGAGCTGTTTTTT. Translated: CASSLEGGTGELFF.